The 28 T cell receptor beta chains below were found in one sample sequenced in a study of shared clonotypes between healthy human individuals. Naive CD8 cells comprised CD45RO-negative, CCR7-positively selected cells, excluding terminally differentiated effector memory CD45RA+ cells. The table came from immunoSEQ multiplex PCR; TCRdb's copy has only in-frame clones and leaves some out. The sample holds 660,000 or so clones; roughly 96% are singletons and the top ten take approximately 0.12%. The sequencing input was naive CD8+ T cells sorted from blood. These receptors originate from a woman in her thirties in good health.

This chain connects TRBV19 to TRBJ2-7, with a tentative D call TRBD2 (7 bases). V lost 5 bases to trimming and J lost 3 bases, with 17 bases between them. CDR1 LNHDA and CDR2 SQIVND come from the germline V gene (reference sequence). The CDR3 spans 15 residues. CDR3: CASSWRGQEFYEQYF. DNA of the CDR3: TGTGCCAGTAGTTGGCGGGGGCAGGAATTCTACGAGCAGTACTTC.

This chain links TRBV7-8 with TRBJ2-1, with 9 bases lining up with TRBD1. Germline CDR1 is SGHVS and CDR2 is FQNEAQ. Trimming cost V 4 bases and J 13 bases; bases outside gene matches: 11. The CDR3 length is 14 residues. CDR3 sequence reads: CASSSTADRGEQFF. In DNA form, the CDR3 reads TGTGCCAGCAGCTCCACCGCCGACAGGGGGGAACAGTTCTTC.

The rearrangement uses TRBV12-2 and TRBJ1-5. TRBV12-2 is recorded as a pseudogene. The CDR3 totals 15 residues. As DNA, the CDR3 is TGTGCAAGTCGCTACCGCCGGGACTTCAATCAGCCCCAGCATTTT. This codes for CASRYRRDFNQPQHF.

A remark on this clone: The sample carries other DNA sequences with the same CDR3. The V and J genes are TRBV27 and TRBJ2-7; 11 nucleotides agree with TRBD1. CDR3 length: 14 residues. The junction had 1 base not matched to a gene; V was cut back by 4 bases and J by 2 bases. CDR1 is MNHEY, CDR2 SMNVEV, per germline (reference sequence). The CDR3: CASSSGQGAYEQYF. CDR3 nucleotide sequence: TGTGCCAGCAGTTCGGGACAGGGGGCCTACGAGCAGTACTTC.

CDR3 DNA: TGCAGCGTTTTCCGGGATGGGACCTACGAGCAGTACTTC. As protein: CSVFRDGTYEQYF. The chain has TRBV29-1 and TRBJ2-7; maybe TRBD2 (5 bases). V lost 5 bases and J 2 bases, leaving 13 bases between the germline ends. Germline V lookup: CDR1 SQVTM, CDR2 ANQGSEA. There are 13 residues in the CDR3.

This clone came up once. In the same sample, other DNA sequences code for this CDR3. This chain joins TRBV5-6 and TRBJ2-7; 9 nucleotides line up with TRBD1. With V trimmed by 2 bases and J by 3 bases, 6 bases remained unmatched. Germline lookup yields CDR1 SGHDT and CDR2 YYEEEE. The CDR3 runs 15 residues. CDR3: CASSFPGQGSYEQYF. The DNA for the CDR3 is TGTGCCAGCAGCTTCCCGGGACAGGGAAGCTACGAGCAGTACTTC.

J is TRBJ2-1 and V is TRBV2; D possibly corresponds to TRBD2 (6 bases). Between the trimmed V and J ends, which lost 8 bases and 8 bases, there was a span of 22 bases. CDR3 length: 15 residues. The germline CDR1 and CDR2 sequences are SNHLY and FYNNEI. For the CDR3, the DNA is TGTGCCAGCCGAAGGTCGGCCACTAGCTCAGATGAGCAGTTCTTC. Its protein product is CASRRSATSSDEQFF.

This chain uses TRBV30 with TRBJ1-5; no reliable D call. The ends were cut back, 3 bases at V and 0 bases at J, with 18 bases in the middle. This CDR3 contains 17 residues. The V gene's germline CDR1 is GTSNPN and CDR2 SVGIG (reference sequence). CDR3 sequence reads: CAWSAPTGIYSNQPQHF. As DNA, the CDR3 is TGTGCCTGGAGCGCCCCGACTGGAATCTATAGCAATCAGCCCCAGCATTTT. Using reference TRBV30 and TRBJ1-5 for the parts outside the CDR3, the full variable domain is SQTIHQWPATLVQPVGSPLSLECTVEGTSNPNLYWYRQAAGRGLQLLFYSVGIGQISSEVPQNLSASRPQDRQFILSSKKLLLSDSGFYLCAWSAPTGIYSNQPQHFGDGTRLSIL.

The chain is built from TRBV12-5 and TRBJ1-3; no clear D gene. V gave up 6 bases and J gave up 0 bases, with 6 bases separating them. The germline V gene has CDR1 LGHNT and CDR2 FRNRAP. The CDR3 runs 13 residues. CDR3 in DNA: TGTGCTAGTGGCGGGGACTCTGGAAACACCATATATTTT. Translated, it gives CASGGDSGNTIYF.

The CDR3 DNA reads as TGTGCCAGCAGTAGCGGGACTAGCTCCGAGCAGTACTTC. Amino acid sequence: CASSSGTSSEQYF. The rearrangement joins TRBV6-5 to TRBJ2-7; 9 bases fit TRBD2. The germline gives CDR1 MNHEY, CDR2 SVGAGI. V lost 5 bases to trimming and J lost 6 bases; unmatched junction nucleotides: 5. The CDR3 covers 13 residues.

The chain couples TRBV14 to TRBJ2-7; TRBD1 matches 7 bases. The J segment lost 4 bases and the V segment lost 4 bases, leaving 1 base of the junction unmatched. CDR1 is SGHDN and CDR2 is FVKESK in the germline V gene. The CDR3 has 12 amino acids. CDR3 loop: CASSPRGYEQYF. As DNA, the CDR3 is TGTGCCAGCAGCCCCAGGGGGTACGAGCAGTACTTC.

The V gene is TRBV5-1, the J gene TRBJ2-7; TRBD1 matches 9 bases. The V gene's germline CDR1 is SGHRS and CDR2 YFSETQ. This CDR3 has 16 residues. J lost 3 bases, V lost 4 bases, and 11 bases had no gene match. The DNA of the CDR3 is TGCGCCAGCAGCCTTAACCGGGACAGGGTTTTCTACGAGCAGTACTTC. It encodes CASSLNRDRVFYEQYF.

V usage is TRBV2 and J usage is TRBJ1-1, with a tentative D call TRBD1 (5 bases). Looked up from germline, CDR1 is SNHLY and CDR2 is FYNNEI. The CDR3 is 17 residues long. V was shortened by 4 bases and J by 2 bases, with 20 bases between the two germline ends. This CDR3 reads CASSGSRTGTVNTEAFF. For the CDR3, the DNA is TGTGCCAGCAGTGGATCCCGTACCGGGACTGTCAACACTGAAGCTTTCTTT.

This chain uses TRBV5-4 with TRBJ1-1, with D tentatively TRBD1 (5 bases). Germline assignment: CDR1 SGHNT and CDR2 YYREEE (reference sequence). The CDR3 has 12 amino acids. Trimming shortened V by 0 bases and J by 12 bases, and 12 bases separated the two germline ends. In nucleotides, the CDR3 is TGTGCCAGCAGCTTGGGAGGCCCAGGGACTTTCTTT. This translates into CASSLGGPGTFF.

The chain carries TRBV28 and TRBJ2-7; D not resolved. Trimming shortened V by 3 bases and J by 3 bases, and 12 bases separated the two germline ends. In germline, CDR1 is MDHEN, CDR2 SYDVKM. This CDR3 spans 14 amino acids. The CDR3 is CASSFRLPGYEQYF. CDR3 bases: TGTGCCAGCAGTTTTAGGCTTCCGGGCTACGAGCAGTACTTC. Based on the CDR3 plus reference TRBV28 and TRBJ2-7, the full variable domain is DVKVTQSSRYLVKRTGEKVFLECVQDMDHENMFWYRQDPGLGLRLIYFSYDVKMKEKGDIPEGYSVSREKKERFSLILESASTNQTSMYLCASSFRLPGYEQYFGPGTRLTVT.

V and J are TRBV19 and TRBJ1-1; D remains unclear. With 4 bases removed from V and 3 bases from J, the gap between germline ends came to 15 bases. Germline CDR1 is LNHDA and CDR2 is SQIVND (reference sequence). This CDR3 has 15 amino acids. CDR3 in amino acids: CASSTPPVGDTEAFF. The DNA for the CDR3 is TGTGCCAGTAGTACCCCCCCGGTTGGGGACACTGAAGCTTTCTTT.

This chain links TRBV28 with TRBJ2-7, with 9 bases identical to TRBD1. This CDR3 contains 15 residues. Germline V gives CDR1 MDHEN, CDR2 SYDVKM. V was clipped by 6 bases and J by 0 bases; unmatched bases: 6. DNA of the CDR3: TGTGCCAGCAGATCGGACAGGGGAAGCTCCTACGAGCAGTACTTC. Its protein product is CASRSDRGSSYEQYF.

The chain recombines TRBV27 with TRBJ2-4; 10 bases line up with TRBD1. CDR1 is MNHEY and CDR2 is SMNVEV in the germline V gene (reference sequence). V was clipped by 0 bases and J by 9 bases; unmatched bases: 5. The CDR3 extends over 15 amino acids. The CDR3 nucleotides read TGTGCCAGCAGTTTATCCCCGGGACAGGGGATCATTCAGTACTTC. The encoded protein is CASSLSPGQGIIQYF.

The rearrangement joins TRBV6-5 to TRBJ1-1; D not certain. In germline, CDR1 is MNHEY, CDR2 SVGAGI. This CDR3 spans 13 amino acids. V was trimmed by 5 bases and J by 3 bases, leaving 10 bases between them. The CDR3 is CASSPGVYTEAFF. The CDR3 coding sequence is TGTGCCAGCAGTCCCGGGGTTTACACTGAAGCTTTCTTT.

The chain combines TRBV11-2 with TRBJ1-5; D is ambiguous. There are 13 residues in the CDR3. CDR1 SGHAT and CDR2 FQNNGV come from the germline V gene. V lost 3 bases, J lost 9 bases, and 12 bases lay in between. CDR3 residues: CASSFGLGMPQHF. For the CDR3, the DNA is TGTGCCAGCAGCTTCGGGCTCGGTATGCCCCAGCATTTT.

This rearrangement joins TRBV6-5 to TRBJ1-2; D is possibly TRBD1 (5 bases). Trimming removed 0 bases at V and 8 bases at J, with 10 bases between. Germline CDR1 is MNHEY and CDR2 is SVGAGI. The CDR3 runs to 13 residues. In DNA, the CDR3 is TGTGCCAGCAGTTACTCAGAGGGGATCGGCTACACCTTC. Its translation: CASSYSEGIGYTF.

The V gene is TRBV7-9, the J gene TRBJ2-7; D perhaps matches TRBD1 (8 bases). This CDR3 comprises 15 residues. CDR1 is SEHNR, CDR2 FQNEAQ, per germline (reference sequence). The ends were cut back, 4 bases at V and 7 bases at J, with 20 bases in the middle. The CDR3 DNA is TGTGCCAGCAGCTCCGGGGGGACAGGAGTATGGGAGCAGTACTTC. Its translation is CASSSGGTGVWEQYF.

The rearrangement uses TRBV27 and TRBJ2-7; 7 nucleotides match TRBD2. In germline, CDR1 is MNHEY, CDR2 SMNVEV (reference sequence). This CDR3 contains 15 residues. The trim removed 5 bases at V and 3 bases at J, leaving 10 bases unmatched. In DNA, the CDR3 is TGTGCCAGCAGTCCCGCTAGCGGAGGAGACTACGAGCAGTACTTC. This sequence encodes CASSPASGGDYEQYF.

The chain carries TRBV28 and TRBJ2-3; 9 bases are shared with TRBD2. V lost 7 bases to trimming and J lost 2 bases; unmatched junction nucleotides: 4. Germline assignment: CDR1 MDHEN and CDR2 SYDVKM. The CDR3 runs to 14 residues. In nucleotides, the CDR3 is TGTGCCAGCAAGGAGCGGGAGGACACAGATACGCAGTATTTT. Amino acid sequence: CASKEREDTDTQYF.

This chain uses TRBV7-3 with TRBJ2-7; 10 bases map to TRBD2. This CDR3 has 14 amino acids. CDR1 is SGHTA, CDR2 FQGTGA, per germline. V lost 5 bases and J lost 4; bases outside the gene matches: 5. The DNA of the CDR3 is TGTGCCAGCAGCGTCTCTAGCGGGGGTTACGAGCAGTACTTC. Its protein product is CASSVSSGGYEQYF.

The chain couples TRBV7-6 to TRBJ2-7, with 7 bases lining up with TRBD2. Germline trimming cut 3 bases from V and 0 bases from J; bases unmatched to any gene: 5. The CDR3 spans 15 residues. The germline V gene encodes CDR1 SGHVS and CDR2 FNYEAQ. The CDR3 sequence: CASSLTSQSSYEQYF. DNA for the CDR3: TGTGCCAGCAGCTTGACTAGCCAGAGCTCCTACGAGCAGTACTTC.

The J gene is TRBJ2-3, the V gene TRBV28; 7 bases are shared with TRBD2. V was clipped by 6 bases and J by 6 bases; unmatched bases: 15. The CDR3 spans 16 residues. CDR1 and CDR2 (germline): MDHEN, SYDVKM. The CDR3 loop is CASSLDEGGPGDTQYF. The CDR3, as DNA: TGTGCCAGCAGCCTCGATGAGGGAGGGCCTGGGGATACGCAGTATTTT.

V usage is TRBV4-1 and J usage is TRBJ2-1; TRBD2 aligns across 15 bases. CDR3 size: 17 residues. Germline V lookup: CDR1 MGHRA, CDR2 YSYEKL. With 4 bases clipped from V and 9 bases from J, the junction kept 10 bases outside the gene matches. The CDR3 region has the DNA TGCGCCAGCAGCCTGCCGGGACTAGCGGGAGGAATGATTGAGCAGTTCTTC. Protein: CASSLPGLAGGMIEQFF.